These T cell receptor beta chains were read from a single sample in a study of neoadjuvant nivolumab and ipilimumab in lung cancer. TCRdb's copy holds only in-frame clones and misses some; the assay was immunoSEQ multiplex PCR. This sample has 25,000 to 30,000 clones; more than 75% occur once, and the top ten carry about 8.6%. Source: tumor tissue, taken after neoadjuvant nivolumab, alone or with ipilimumab, at or shortly before surgery. These TCRs come from an adult with non-small cell lung cancer. Both conserved end residues are part of each CDR3. Fields, in order: V gene, J gene, D gene, clone size, CDR3 protein, CDR3 DNA. The D gene is left open where the match is weak. Size values are once, few and many counts, or a class for expanded clones, and some rows have none.

>TRBV9|TRBJ2-3|.|few
CASRADTQYF
TGTGCCAGCAGAGCAGATACGCAGTATTTT
>TRBV19|TRBJ1-5|.|.
CASSIGQRQPQHF
TGTGCCAGTAGTATAGGGCAGCGCCAGCCCCAGCATTTT
>TRBV20-1|TRBJ2-1|.|.
CSARDLSSFF
TGCAGTGCTAGAGATCTTAGCTCGTTCTTC
>TRBV30|TRBJ1-5|TRBD1|.
CAWRQGAQPQHF
TGTGCCTGGAGGCAGGGGGCACAGCCCCAGCATTTT
>TRBV25-1|TRBJ1-5|.|.
CASSPSGGGPNQPQHF
TGTGCCAGCAGTCCGAGTGGGGGTGGTCCCAATCAGCCCCAGCATTTT
>TRBV11-3|TRBJ2-7|.|.
CASSRSRADSYEQYF
TGTGCCAGCAGCCGAAGCCGGGCGGACTCCTACGAGCAGTACTTC
>TRBV4-2|TRBJ1-4|.|.
CASSQEATRGEEKLFF
TGTGCCAGCAGCCAAGAGGCTACTAGGGGAGAAGAAAAACTGTTTTTT
>TRBV11-3|TRBJ2-2|.|.
CASTNPPGTGELFF
TGTGCCAGCACGAACCCTCCGGGGACCGGGGAGCTGTTTTTT
>TRBV7-6|TRBJ2-7|TRBD2|.
CASSRTSLIDEQYF
TGTGCCAGCAGCCGGACTAGCCTGATCGACGAGCAGTACTTC
>TRBV27|TRBJ2-3|TRBD2|.
CASSLISGITDTQYF
TGTGCCAGCAGTTTAATTAGCGGGATCACAGATACGCAGTATTTT
>TRBV25-1|TRBJ1-1|.|.
CASSEFGREAEAFF
TGTGCCAGCAGTGAATTTGGCAGGGAGGCTGAAGCTTTCTTT
>TRBV6-6|TRBJ1-5|.|.
CASSTPNTYSNQPQHF
TGTGCCAGCAGCACCCCCAACACTTATAGCAATCAGCCCCAGCATTTT
>TRBV11-2|TRBJ1-4|TRBD1|.
CASSRTGGLIVGEKLFF
TGTGCCAGCAGTCGGACAGGGGGGCTGATAGTTGGTGAAAAACTGTTTTTT
>TRBV7-9|TRBJ2-7|.|once
CASKPPRVDEQYF
TGTGCCAGCAAACCCCCTCGAGTGGACGAGCAGTACTTC
>TRBV7-9|TRBJ2-3|TRBD2|.
CASSLGTSGFTDTQYF
TGTGCCAGCAGCCTAGGGACTAGCGGATTCACAGATACGCAGTATTTT
>TRBV18|TRBJ1-2|.|.
CASSPPQTGYGYTF
TGTGCCAGCTCACCACCGCAGACAGGCTATGGCTACACCTTC
>TRBV14|TRBJ2-1|TRBD2|once
CASSHLAAYNEQFF
TGTGCCAGCAGCCACCTAGCGGCTTACAATGAGCAGTTCTTC
>TRBV18|TRBJ2-7|TRBD2|.
CASSLIAGPSFEQYF
TGTGCCAGCTCCCTTATAGCGGGCCCCTCTTTCGAGCAGTACTTC
>TRBV11-2|TRBJ1-4|TRBD1|.
CASSQRDRGDEKLFF
TGTGCCAGCAGCCAGCGGGACAGAGGGGATGAAAAACTGTTTTTT
>TRBV7-8|TRBJ2-7|.|.
CASSLVVGGVLNF
TGTGCCAGCAGCTTAGTGGTGGGTGGGGTCCTCAACTTC
>TRBV19|TRBJ1-2|.|.
CASRARTDLNYGYTF
TGTGCCAGTAGGGCCCGTACAGACCTAAACTATGGCTACACCTTC
>TRBV27|TRBJ2-7|.|.
CASSLGWGNEQYF
TGTGCCAGCAGTTTAGGGTGGGGGAACGAGCAGTACTTC
>TRBV30|TRBJ2-5|TRBD2|.
CAWALLGLAGEGASQETQYF
TGTGCCTGGGCGCTATTGGGACTAGCGGGAGAGGGGGCCTCACAAGAGACCCAGTACTTC
>TRBV11-3|TRBJ2-7|.|.
CASSTARISTYEQYF
TGTGCCAGCAGCACAGCTAGAATTTCAACCTACGAGCAGTACTTC
>TRBV5-4|TRBJ2-3|TRBD2|few
CASSAPGLAQIGDTQYF
TGTGCCAGCAGCGCCCCGGGACTAGCCCAAATTGGAGATACGCAGTATTTT
>TRBV11-2|TRBJ2-1|.|.
CASSLDTLNEQFF
TGTGCCAGCAGCTTAGATACCCTCAATGAGCAGTTCTTC
>TRBV27|TRBJ2-2|.|.
CASCPLNPNTGELFF
TGTGCCTCCTGCCCTCTAAATCCCAACACCGGGGAGCTGTTTTTT
>TRBV12-2|TRBJ1-4|.|.
CASRSGQGVTEKLFF
TGTGCAAGTCGCTCCGGACAGGGTGTCACCGAAAAACTGTTTTTT
>TRBV30|TRBJ2-7|.|.
CAWTTSGQGYYEQYF
TGTGCCTGGACGACCAGTGGCCAAGGTTACTACGAGCAGTACTTC
>TRBV5-7|TRBJ2-3|.|.
CASSPGTWKGSTDTQYF
TGTGCCAGCAGCCCCGGGACATGGAAGGGAAGCACAGATACGCAGTATTTT
>TRBV7-9|TRBJ2-1|.|.
CASTHIGGDEQFF
TGTGCCAGCACCCACATCGGGGGCGATGAGCAGTTCTTC
>TRBV5-1|TRBJ1-3|.|.
CASSLGLGNTIYF
TGCGCCAGCAGCTTAGGGTTAGGAAACACCATATATTTT
>TRBV18|TRBJ1-1|.|.
CASSQGASEAFF
TGTGCCAGCTCACAGGGTGCGTCTGAAGCTTTCTTT
>TRBV11-3|TRBJ2-5|.|.
CASSSEQETQYF
TGTGCCAGCAGCTCCGAACAAGAGACCCAGTACTTC
>TRBV11-3|TRBJ1-4|TRBD1|.
CASSLGGQYNEKLFF
TGTGCCAGCAGCTTAGGGGGACAGTATAATGAAAAACTGTTTTTT
>TRBV7-9|TRBJ2-7|TRBD1|.
CASSQNRQGLGSYEQYF
TGTGCCAGCAGCCAAAACCGACAGGGGCTGGGGTCCTACGAGCAGTACTTC
>TRBV15|TRBJ2-1|.|once
CATRTETNEQFF
TGTGCCACGAGGACCGAGACTAATGAGCAGTTCTTC
>TRBV29-1|TRBJ2-5|TRBD1|.
CSVAPLGGAETQYF
TGCAGCGTTGCCCCCCTAGGGGGCGCGGAGACCCAGTACTTC
>TRBV5-6|TRBJ1-2|.|once
CASSLVSTSPYGYTF
TGTGCCAGCAGCTTGGTTTCGACATCCCCCTATGGCTACACCTTC
>TRBV5-1|TRBJ2-2|TRBD2|.
CASSSSGSGTGELFF
TGCGCCAGCAGCTCTAGCGGGAGTGGCACCGGGGAGCTGTTTTTT